These 21 T cell receptor beta chains were all obtained from the same sample, sequenced in a study of shared clonotypes between healthy human individuals. Method: immunoSEQ multiplex PCR; TCRdb's copy keeps in-frame clones and lacks some. The table has 2 million to 2.5 million clones, nearly 97% seen once; the top ten hold less than 0.15%. Sequenced input: naive CD4+ T cells sorted from blood. Subset of the sample: CD45RA+ positively selected. The origin of the receptors is a man between 18 and 29 years old in good health.

This clone has just one count. The rearrangement joins TRBV2 to TRBJ2-1; TRBD2 is a possible D gene (5 bases). Germline V gene lookup returns CDR1 SNHLY and CDR2 FYNNEI. The CDR3 sequence is 13 residues long. V was cut by 3 bases and J by 6 bases, with 9 bases left in between. The CDR3 DNA is TGTGCCAGCAGTGAGGGAGTCAGCAATGAGCAGTTCTTC. Amino acids: CASSEGVSNEQFF. Looking up the rest from reference TRBV2 and TRBJ2-1 gives the full variable domain: EPEVTQTPSHQVTQMGQEVILRCVPISNHLYFYWYRQILGQKVEFLVSFYNNEISEKSEIFDDQFSVERPDGSNFTLKIRSTKLEDSAMYFCASSEGVSNEQFFGPGTRLTVL.

This clone was counted once. Other nucleotide sequences from this sample produce the same CDR3. The rearrangement joins TRBV14 to TRBJ2-3, with D unclear. Between the trimmed V and J ends, which lost 1 base and 6 bases, there was a span of 2 bases. Looked up from germline, CDR1 is SGHDN and CDR2 is FVKESK. This CDR3 comprises 11 residues. This CDR3 is CASSQVDTQYF. The CDR3 DNA reads TGTGCCAGCAGCCAAGTCGATACGCAGTATTTT.

The rearrangement uses TRBV5-4 and TRBJ2-2; unclear D gene. The V and J ends lost 0 bases and 1 base respectively, with 7 bases between them. Germline V gene lookup returns CDR1 SGHNT and CDR2 YYREEE (reference sequence). The CDR3 contains 15 residues. The CDR3 here is CASSLGVMNTGELFF. The CDR3 region has the DNA TGTGCCAGCAGCTTGGGAGTAATGAACACCGGGGAGCTGTTTTTT. Full variable domain (remainder filled in from reference TRBV5-4 and TRBJ2-2): ETGVTQSPTHLIKTRGQQVTLRCSSQSGHNTVSWYQQALGQGPQFIFQYYREEENGRGNFPPRFSGLQFPNYSSELNVNALELDDSALYLCASSLGVMNTGELFFGEGSRLTVL.

The V call is TRBV4-1, the J call TRBJ2-1; possible D gene TRBD2, 6 bases. In germline, CDR1 is MGHRA, CDR2 YSYEKL. The V end lost 5 bases, the J end lost 3 bases, and 11 bases lay between the germline ends. CDR3 length: 14 residues. CDR3 DNA sequence: TGCGCCAGCAGCTCTCCGGGACTCTACAATGAGCAGTTCTTC. Translating gives CASSSPGLYNEQFF.

The J gene is TRBJ1-5, the V gene TRBV21-1; the D segment call TRBD1 is taken from the table without a DNA check. TRBV21-1 is annotated as a pseudogene. The length of the CDR3 is 13 residues. The CDR3 here is CASSNRGGQPQHF. Here the CDR3 DNA reads TGTGCCAGCAGCAACAGGGGCGGGCAGCCCCAGCATTTT.

Written as DNA, the CDR3 is TGTGCCAGCAGCTTACGTTCAGCGTTCGGGGCTTTCTTT. Amino acids: CASSLRSAFGAFF. The gene calls are TRBV7-2 and TRBJ1-1, with no clear D. CDR3 length equals 13 residues. Trimming took 2 bases from V and 11 from J, leaving 15 bases between them. Germline CDR1 is SGHTA and CDR2 is FQGNSA.

The chain combines TRBV5-1 with TRBJ2-1; D may be TRBD2 (6 bases). The CDR3 length is 16 residues. V was cut by 0 bases and J by 4 bases, with 14 bases left in between. CDR1 and CDR2 from the germline V gene are SGHRS and YFSETQ. The DNA of the CDR3 is TGCGCCAGCAGCTTGGAAGGTGCGGGGCATTACAATGAGCAGTTCTTC. Its protein product is CASSLEGAGHYNEQFF.

This clone came up once. CDR3 protein: CASSRGVMEGYTF. CDR3 bases: TGCGCCAGCAGCCGGGGCGTAATGGAAGGCTACACCTTC. The chain joins TRBV5-1 to TRBJ1-2; possible D gene TRBD1, 5 bases. The germline V gene has CDR1 SGHRS and CDR2 YFSETQ. There are 13 residues in the CDR3. V lost 4 bases and J lost 8, with 15 bases in between.

The V call is TRBV7-8, the J call TRBJ2-7; 7 nucleotides line up with TRBD2. This CDR3 comprises 13 residues. Germline assignment: CDR1 SGHVS and CDR2 FQNEAQ. Losses at the gene ends were 5 bases for V and 5 bases for J; bases not matched to a gene: 6. CDR3 amino acids: CASSPRSGNEQYF. The CDR3 bases are TGTGCCAGCAGCCCCCGGAGCGGGAACGAGCAGTACTTC. The full variable domain, rest sourced from reference TRBV7-8 and TRBJ2-7, is GAGVSQSPRYKVAKRGQDVALRCDPISGHVSLFWYQQALGQGPEFLTYFQNEAQLDKSGLPSDRFFAERPEGSVSTLKIQRTQQEDSAVYLCASSPRSGNEQYFGPGTRLTVT.

The chain joins TRBV27 to TRBJ1-2; 7 nucleotides line up with TRBD1. The V gene's germline CDR1 is MNHEY and CDR2 SMNVEV (reference sequence). The CDR3 contains 15 residues. The ends lost 6 bases at V and 5 bases at J; junction bases unmatched: 12. The CDR3 DNA reads TGTGCCAGCAGCCGCGATAAGGGGGCTTGGTATGGCTACACCTTC. This translates into CASSRDKGAWYGYTF.

A word on this clone: The same CDR3 can be traced to other DNA sequences in this sample. The J gene is TRBJ1-1, the V gene TRBV29-1, with 7 bases identical to TRBD1. The CDR3 length is 13 residues. Germline V gene lookup returns CDR1 SQVTM and CDR2 ANQGSEA. The junction had 3 bases not matched to a gene; V was cut back by 4 bases and J by 1 base. The CDR3 sequence is CSVGDRENTEAFF. The CDR3 nucleotides are TGCAGCGTTGGCGACAGGGAGAACACTGAAGCTTTCTTT. Supplemented by reference TRBV29-1 and TRBJ1-1, the full variable domain reads SAVISQKPSRDICQRGTSLTIQCQVDSQVTMMFWYRQQPGQSLTLIATANQGSEATYESGFVIDKFPISRPNLTFSTLTVSNMSPEDSSIYLCSVGDRENTEAFFGQGTRLTVV.

A note on this clone: The same CDR3 arises from other DNA sequences in this sample as well. V is TRBV19 and J is TRBJ1-5; D is unresolved. Germline CDR1 and CDR2: LNHDA and SQIVND (reference sequence). The CDR3 consists of 10 residues. The germline V and J ends were trimmed by 9 bases and 4 bases, with 4 bases remaining between them. The CDR3 loop is CASNNQPQHF. The CDR3 nucleotides read TGTGCCAGCAATAATCAGCCCCAGCATTTT.

The chain combines TRBV5-4 with TRBJ1-5; D is ambiguous. Trimming shortened V by 0 bases and J by 5 bases, and 6 bases separated the two germline ends. Looked up from germline, CDR1 is SGHNT and CDR2 is YYREEE (reference sequence). CDR3 length: 13 residues. The chain's CDR3 is CASSLERDQPQHF. The CDR3 DNA is TGTGCCAGCAGCTTGGAGAGGGATCAGCCCCAGCATTTT.

This clone showed up just once. This chain links TRBV11-2 with TRBJ2-7, with D perhaps matching TRBD2 (6 bases). CDR3 length equals 15 residues. CDR1 is SGHAT, CDR2 FQNNGV, per germline. Trimming cost V 2 bases and J 4 bases, with 15 bases left between them. CDR3 in amino acids: CASSLKAGEVYEQYF. As DNA, the CDR3 is TGTGCCAGCAGCTTAAAAGCCGGGGAGGTTTACGAGCAGTACTTC. Complete variable domain (other parts from reference TRBV11-2 and TRBJ2-7): EAGVAQSPRYKIIEKRQSVAFWCNPISGHATLYWYQQILGQGPKLLIQFQNNGVVDDSQLPKDRFSAERLKGVDSTLKIQPAKLEDSAVYLCASSLKAGEVYEQYFGPGTRLTVT.

This sequence joins TRBV7-8 and TRBJ1-5; TRBD1 is a possible D gene (5 bases). Germline V CDR1 and CDR2: SGHVS, FQNEAQ. Trimming removed 8 bases at V and 3 bases at J, with 14 bases between. The CDR3 sequence is 14 residues long. The CDR3 protein is CASGFTGFNQPQHF. The DNA of the CDR3 is TGTGCCAGCGGGTTCACAGGTTTCAATCAGCCCCAGCATTTT.

On this clone: Within the sample, other DNA sequences also encode this same CDR3. The chain has TRBV5-1 and TRBJ1-3; no reliable D call. Trimming cost V 0 bases and J 0 bases, with 7 bases left between them. CDR1 and CDR2 (germline): SGHRS, YFSETQ. The CDR3 spans 15 residues. The CDR3 nucleotides read TGCGCCAGCAGCTTGGACGGCAACTCTGGAAACACCATATATTTT. Its translation is CASSLDGNSGNTIYF.

The chain joins TRBV14 to TRBJ1-2, with TRBD1 matching 9 bases. Germline values: CDR1 SGHDN, CDR2 FVKESK. The CDR3 sequence is 15 residues long. V shed 0 bases and J 6 bases; nucleotides not matched to a gene: 5. The CDR3 protein is CASSQDRGQGNGYTF. CDR3 sequence (DNA): TGTGCCAGCAGCCAAGATCGGGGACAGGGAAATGGCTACACCTTC.

This rearrangement joins TRBV19 to TRBJ2-2; D is uncertain. CDR3 length equals 13 residues. Trimming removed 7 bases at V and 1 base at J, with 7 bases between. Germline CDR1 and CDR2: LNHDA and SQIVND (reference sequence). The CDR3 DNA follows: TGTGCCAGTAAAGTCCAGAACACCGGGGAGCTGTTTTTT. Its translation is CASKVQNTGELFF. The whole variable domain, remainder taken from reference TRBV19 and TRBJ2-2, is DGGITQSPKYLFRKEGQNVTLSCEQNLNHDAMYWYRQDPGQGLRLIYYSQIVNDFQKGDIAEGYSVSREKKESFPLTVTSAQKNPTAFYLCASKVQNTGELFFGEGSRLTVL.

CDR3: CAISESGQSGEKLFF. The CDR3, as DNA: TGTGCCATCAGTGAGTCCGGTCAAAGTGGAGAAAAACTGTTTTTT. This chain links TRBV10-3 with TRBJ1-4; no clear D gene. This CDR3 has 15 amino acids. Trimming removed 0 bases from V and 8 bases from J, with 13 bases in between. Germline loops: CDR1 ENHRY, CDR2 SYGVKD.

To note about this clone: Other DNA sequences within the sample encode an identical CDR3. This chain uses TRBV6-1 with TRBJ2-2; D perhaps matches TRBD1 (6 bases). Germline CDR1 and CDR2: MNHNS and SASEGT. The CDR3 spans 14 residues. V lost 6 bases to trimming and J lost 2 bases, with 10 bases between them. The DNA for the CDR3 is TGTGCCAGCAGCACCGGGACAAACACCGGGGAGCTGTTTTTT. This codes for CASSTGTNTGELFF.

CDR3 nucleotides: TGTGCCAGCAGTCCTAATTTTAGCGGGAGAGAGACCCAGTACTTC. Translation: CASSPNFSGRETQYF. The chain joins TRBV6-5 to TRBJ2-5, with TRBD2 matching 9 bases. Germline lookup yields CDR1 MNHEY and CDR2 SVGAGI. J was trimmed by 4 bases and V by 5 bases; bases with no gene match: 8. The CDR3 has 15 amino acids.